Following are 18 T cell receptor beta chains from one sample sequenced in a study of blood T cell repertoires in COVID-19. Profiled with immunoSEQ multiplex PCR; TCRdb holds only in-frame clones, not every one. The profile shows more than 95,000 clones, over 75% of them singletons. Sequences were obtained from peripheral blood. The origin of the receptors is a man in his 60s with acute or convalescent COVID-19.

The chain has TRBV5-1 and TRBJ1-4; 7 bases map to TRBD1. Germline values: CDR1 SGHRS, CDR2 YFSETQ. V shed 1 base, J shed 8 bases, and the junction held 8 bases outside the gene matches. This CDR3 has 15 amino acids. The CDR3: CASSLSQGGREKLFF. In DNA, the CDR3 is TGCGCCAGCAGCTTGAGCCAGGGGGGTAGGGAAAAACTGTTTTTT.

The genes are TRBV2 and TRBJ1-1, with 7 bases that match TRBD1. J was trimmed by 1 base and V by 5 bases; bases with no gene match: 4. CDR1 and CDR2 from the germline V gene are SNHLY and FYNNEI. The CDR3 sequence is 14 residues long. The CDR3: CASSLDRANTEAFF. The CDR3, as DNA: TGTGCCAGCAGTCTTGACAGGGCGAACACTGAAGCTTTCTTT.

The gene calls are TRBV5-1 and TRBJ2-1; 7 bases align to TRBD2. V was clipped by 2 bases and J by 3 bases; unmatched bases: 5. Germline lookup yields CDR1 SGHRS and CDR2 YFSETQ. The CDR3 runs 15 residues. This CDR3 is CASSLAGSGYNEQFF. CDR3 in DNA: TGCGCCAGCAGCTTAGCGGGGTCGGGCTACAATGAGCAGTTCTTC.

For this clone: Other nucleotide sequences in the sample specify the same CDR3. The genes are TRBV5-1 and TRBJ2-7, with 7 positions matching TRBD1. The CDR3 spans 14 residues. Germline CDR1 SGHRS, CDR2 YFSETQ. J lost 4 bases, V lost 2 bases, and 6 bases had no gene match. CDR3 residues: CASSLSGQTYEQYF. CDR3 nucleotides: TGCGCCAGCAGCTTATCGGGACAGACATACGAGCAGTACTTC.

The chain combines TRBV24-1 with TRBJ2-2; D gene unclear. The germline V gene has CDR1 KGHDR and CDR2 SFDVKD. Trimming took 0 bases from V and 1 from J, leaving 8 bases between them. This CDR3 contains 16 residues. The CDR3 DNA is TGTGCCACCAGTGATTTGCGAGGTGGGAACACCGGGGAGCTGTTTTTT. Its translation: CATSDLRGGNTGELFF.

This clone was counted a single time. The CDR3 protein is CSVDTPAPGQGHPNEKLFF. CDR3 nucleotides: TGCAGCGTTGACACGCCCGCCCCGGGACAGGGGCACCCTAATGAAAAACTGTTTTTT. J is TRBJ1-4 and V is TRBV29-1, with 10 positions matching TRBD1. Germline assignment: CDR1 SQVTM and CDR2 ANQGSEA. This CDR3 has 19 amino acids. Germline trimming cut 3 bases from V and 3 bases from J; bases unmatched to any gene: 16.

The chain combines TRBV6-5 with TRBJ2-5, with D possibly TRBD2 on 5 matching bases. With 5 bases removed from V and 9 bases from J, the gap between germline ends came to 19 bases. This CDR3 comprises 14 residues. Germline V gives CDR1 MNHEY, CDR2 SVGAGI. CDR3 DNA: TGTGCCAGCAGTAAGGTGGGAGAAGATGGGTCCCAGTACTTC. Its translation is CASSKVGEDGSQYF.

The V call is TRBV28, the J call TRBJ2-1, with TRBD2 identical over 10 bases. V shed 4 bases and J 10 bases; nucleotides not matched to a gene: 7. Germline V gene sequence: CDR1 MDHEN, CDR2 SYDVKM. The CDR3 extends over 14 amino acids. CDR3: CASSSTSGRHEQFF. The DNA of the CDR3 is TGTGCCAGCAGTTCGACTAGCGGGCGTCACGAGCAGTTCTTC. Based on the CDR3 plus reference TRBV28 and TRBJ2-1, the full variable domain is DVKVTQSSRYLVKRTGEKVFLECVQDMDHENMFWYRQDPGLGLRLIYFSYDVKMKEKGDIPEGYSVSREKKERFSLILESASTNQTSMYLCASSSTSGRHEQFFGPGTRLTVL.

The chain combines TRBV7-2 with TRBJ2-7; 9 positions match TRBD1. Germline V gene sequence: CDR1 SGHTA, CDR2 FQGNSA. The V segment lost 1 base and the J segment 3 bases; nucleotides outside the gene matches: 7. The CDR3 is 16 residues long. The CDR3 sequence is CASSLGRGTGHYEQYF. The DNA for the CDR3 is TGTGCCAGCAGCTTAGGACGGGGGACAGGGCACTACGAGCAGTACTTC.

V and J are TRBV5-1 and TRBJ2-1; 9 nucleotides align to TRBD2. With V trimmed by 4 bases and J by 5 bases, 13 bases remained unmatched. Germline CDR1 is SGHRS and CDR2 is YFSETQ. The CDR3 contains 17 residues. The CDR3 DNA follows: TGCGCCAGCAGCCGAGGTTTAGCGGGAGTTTCCCACAATGAGCAGTTCTTC. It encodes CASSRGLAGVSHNEQFF.

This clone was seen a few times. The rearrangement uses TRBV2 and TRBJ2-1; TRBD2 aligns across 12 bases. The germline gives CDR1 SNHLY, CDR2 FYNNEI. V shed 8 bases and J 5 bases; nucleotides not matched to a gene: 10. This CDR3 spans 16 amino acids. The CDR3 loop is CASATSGGWFNNEQFF. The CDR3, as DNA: TGTGCCAGCGCGACTAGCGGGGGATGGTTTAACAATGAGCAGTTCTTC.

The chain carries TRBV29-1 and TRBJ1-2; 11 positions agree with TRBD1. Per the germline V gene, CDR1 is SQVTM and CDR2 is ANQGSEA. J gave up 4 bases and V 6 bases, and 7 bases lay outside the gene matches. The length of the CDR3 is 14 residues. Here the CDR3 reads CSVPGQGGPYGYTF. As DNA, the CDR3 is TGCAGCGTGCCGGGACAGGGGGGTCCCTATGGCTACACCTTC.

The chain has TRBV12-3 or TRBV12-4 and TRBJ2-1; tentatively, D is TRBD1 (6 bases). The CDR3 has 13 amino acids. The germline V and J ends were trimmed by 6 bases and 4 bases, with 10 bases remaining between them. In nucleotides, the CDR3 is TGTGCCAGCAGCAAGGACAGTTACAATGAGCAGTTCTTC. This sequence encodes CASSKDSYNEQFF.

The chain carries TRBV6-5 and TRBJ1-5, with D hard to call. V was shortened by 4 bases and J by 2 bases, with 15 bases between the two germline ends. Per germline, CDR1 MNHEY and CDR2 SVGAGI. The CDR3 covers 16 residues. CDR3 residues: CASSSFSISGNQPQHF. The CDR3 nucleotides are TGTGCCAGCAGTTCCTTTTCTATTAGTGGCAATCAGCCCCAGCATTTT.

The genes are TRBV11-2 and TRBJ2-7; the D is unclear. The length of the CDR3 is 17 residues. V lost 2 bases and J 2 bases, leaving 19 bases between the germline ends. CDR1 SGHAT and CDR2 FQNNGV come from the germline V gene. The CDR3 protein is CASSLSHSQHRTYEQYF. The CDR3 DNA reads TGTGCCAGCAGCTTATCGCACAGCCAGCATCGCACCTACGAGCAGTACTTC.

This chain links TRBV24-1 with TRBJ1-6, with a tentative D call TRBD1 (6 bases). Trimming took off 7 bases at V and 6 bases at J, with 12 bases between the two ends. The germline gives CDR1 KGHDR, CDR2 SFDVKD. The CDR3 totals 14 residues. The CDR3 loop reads CATSAGALNSPLHF. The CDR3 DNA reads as TGTGCCACCAGCGCAGGGGCTCTTAATTCACCCCTCCACTTT.

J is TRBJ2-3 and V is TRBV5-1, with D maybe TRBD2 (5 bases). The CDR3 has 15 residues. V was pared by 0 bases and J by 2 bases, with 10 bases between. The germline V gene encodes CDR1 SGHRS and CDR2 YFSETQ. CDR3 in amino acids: CASSLVLASTDTQYF. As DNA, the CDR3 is TGCGCCAGCAGCTTGGTGCTAGCCTCCACAGATACGCAGTATTTT. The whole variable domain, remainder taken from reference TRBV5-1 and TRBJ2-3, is KAGVTQTPRYLIKTRGQQVTLSCSPISGHRSVSWYQQTPGQGLQFLFEYFSETQRNKGNFPGRFSGRQFSNSRSEMNVSTLELGDSALYLCASSLVLASTDTQYFGPGTRLTVL.

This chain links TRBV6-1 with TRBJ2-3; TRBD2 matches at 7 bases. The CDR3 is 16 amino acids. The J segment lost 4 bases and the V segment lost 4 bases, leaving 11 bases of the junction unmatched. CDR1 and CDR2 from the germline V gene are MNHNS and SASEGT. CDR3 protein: CASSGGGRSGADTQYF. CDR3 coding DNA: TGTGCCAGCAGTGGCGGCGGGAGAAGTGGAGCAGATACGCAGTATTTT.